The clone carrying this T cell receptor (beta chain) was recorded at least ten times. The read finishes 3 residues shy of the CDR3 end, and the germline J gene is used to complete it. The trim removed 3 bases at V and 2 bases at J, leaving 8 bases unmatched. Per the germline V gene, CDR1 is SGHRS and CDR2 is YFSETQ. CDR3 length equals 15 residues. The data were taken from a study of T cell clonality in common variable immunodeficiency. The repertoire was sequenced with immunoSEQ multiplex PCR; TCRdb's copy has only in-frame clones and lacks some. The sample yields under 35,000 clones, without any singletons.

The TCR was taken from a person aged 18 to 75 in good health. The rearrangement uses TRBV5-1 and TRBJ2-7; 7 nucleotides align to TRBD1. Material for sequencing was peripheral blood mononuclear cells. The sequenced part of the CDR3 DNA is TGCGCCAGCAGCTATACGACAGGGAAAACCTACGAG. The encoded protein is CASSYTTGKTYE. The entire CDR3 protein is CASSYTTGKTYEQYF.